Following are 16 T cell receptor beta chains from one sample sequenced in a study of cytomegalovirus exposure and HLA in healthy donors. PCR primers comprised 60 Vbeta and 13 Jbeta primers. Produced via immunoSEQ multiplex PCR; TCRdb's table is partial and in-frame only. This table has about 170,000 clones, more than 70% appearing once. The sample consisted of PBMCs. The receptors come from a male donor in good health and CMV-seronegative.

The chain joins TRBV2 to TRBJ1-5, with TRBD1 identical over 7 bases. CDR3 length: 13 amino acids. Germline assignment: CDR1 SNHLY and CDR2 FYNNEI. V shed 6 bases and J 6 bases; nucleotides not matched to a gene: 5. In DNA form, the CDR3 reads TGTGCCAGCAGCGACAGGGAACGTCAGCCCCAGCATTTT. It is translated as CASSDRERQPQHF.

The CDR3 region is CASSLVPHRLAVAGELFF. The CDR3 DNA is TGTGCCAGCAGCTTAGTGCCCCATAGACTAGCCGTGGCCGGGGAGCTGTTTTTT. This chain joins TRBV11-3 and TRBJ2-2; 7 bases line up with TRBD2. With 1 base clipped from V and 6 bases from J, the junction kept 14 bases outside the gene matches. The length of the CDR3 is 18 residues. The germline gives CDR1 SGHNT, CDR2 YENEEA.

The chain couples TRBV5-4 to TRBJ1-1, with no clear D. The CDR3 covers 12 residues. V shed 4 bases and J shed 5 bases, with 9 bases lying between them. Germline V gene data show CDR1 as SGHNT and CDR2 as YYREEE (reference sequence). The CDR3 loop is CASSATGTEAFF. The CDR3, as DNA: TGTGCCAGCAGCGCCACGGGTACTGAAGCTTTCTTT.

V and J are TRBV7-9 and TRBJ1-1; 9 nucleotides line up with TRBD1. Trimming removed 5 bases from V and 10 bases from J; junction bases left unmatched: 5. Germline CDR1 and CDR2: SEHNR and FQNEAQ (reference sequence). The CDR3 length is 12 residues. The CDR3 sequence is CASSRDRVSAFF. The CDR3 nucleotides read TGTGCCAGCAGCCGGGACAGGGTGTCAGCTTTCTTT.

The count of this clone is one. The CDR3 protein is CASSPGTGNTEAFF. In nucleotides, the CDR3 is TGCGCCAGCAGCCCCGGGACAGGGAACACTGAAGCTTTCTTT. The J gene is TRBJ1-1, the V gene TRBV5-1, with 8 bases matching TRBD1. The V gene's germline CDR1 is SGHRS and CDR2 YFSETQ. V dropped 4 bases and J dropped 1; count of bases not matched to a gene: 3. CDR3 length: 14 residues.

This chain connects TRBV10-3 to TRBJ1-2, with 12 nucleotides matching TRBD1. Per germline, CDR1 ENHRY and CDR2 SYGVKD. This CDR3 spans 17 amino acids. V lost 6 bases to trimming and J lost 4 bases; unmatched junction nucleotides: 12. In nucleotides, the CDR3 is TGTGCCATCAGCTTAACCGGGACAGGGGGCTCCCGCTATGGCTACACCTTC. Its protein product is CAISLTGTGGSRYGYTF.

The J gene is TRBJ1-4, the V gene TRBV5-4; TRBD1 matches at 8 bases. The germline CDR1 and CDR2 sequences are SGHNT and YYREEE (reference sequence). The ends lost 5 bases at V and 1 base at J; junction bases unmatched: 10. This CDR3 is 17 amino acids long. CDR3 coding DNA: TGTGCCAGCAGGAATGTTCCTGACAGGGGAACTAATGAAAAACTGTTTTTT. Protein: CASRNVPDRGTNEKLFF.

The chain uses TRBV4-3 and TRBJ2-7; D may be TRBD1 (6 bases). Trimming took off 1 base at V and 0 bases at J, with 10 bases between the two ends. The CDR3 covers 15 residues. Germline CDR1 LGHNA, CDR2 YSLEER. In DNA form, the CDR3 reads TGCGCCAGCAGCCAAGGGGGGCGGCTCTCCTACGAGCAGTACTTC. Its protein product is CASSQGGRLSYEQYF.

V and J are TRBV2 and TRBJ2-7; 7 bases fit TRBD1. V dropped 4 bases and J dropped 4; count of bases not matched to a gene: 13. The CDR3 is 16 amino acids. Germline V gene data show CDR1 as SNHLY and CDR2 as FYNNEI. The CDR3 here is CASSAGDSPSIYEQYF. DNA of the CDR3: TGTGCCAGCAGTGCTGGGGACAGCCCGTCCATTTACGAGCAGTACTTC. Full variable domain (remainder filled in from reference TRBV2 and TRBJ2-7): EPEVTQTPSHQVTQMGQEVILRCVPISNHLYFYWYRQILGQKVEFLVSFYNNEISEKSEIFDDQFSVERPDGSNFTLKIRSTKLEDSAMYFCASSAGDSPSIYEQYFGPGTRLTVT.

The chain recombines TRBV5-1 with TRBJ2-7; 8 bases map to TRBD2. This CDR3 comprises 14 residues. From germline, CDR1 is SGHRS and CDR2 YFSETQ. V shed 6 bases, J shed 1 base, and the junction held 6 bases outside the gene matches. The chain's CDR3 is CASTLAGNSYEQYF. In DNA, the CDR3 is TGCGCCAGCACTCTAGCGGGTAATTCCTACGAGCAGTACTTC.

The chain recombines TRBV27 with TRBJ2-7; D possibly corresponds to TRBD1 (6 bases). Per the germline V gene, CDR1 is MNHEY and CDR2 is SMNVEV (reference sequence). Trimming removed 6 bases from V and 7 bases from J, with 16 bases in between. This CDR3 has 13 amino acids. The CDR3 DNA follows: TGTGCCAGCAGCTCTCCTCCAGGGGTTGAGCAGTACTTC. Amino acids: CASSSPPGVEQYF.

The chain carries TRBV13 and TRBJ2-7; TRBD2 might be the D (6 bases). Per the germline V gene, CDR1 is PRHDT and CDR2 is FYEKMQ (reference sequence). Trimming took 5 bases from V and 3 from J, leaving 14 bases between them. This CDR3 has 14 amino acids. CDR3 DNA sequence: TGTGCCAGCAGCCGCGGGGTGTTAAGCTACGAGCAGTACTTC. Residues: CASSRGVLSYEQYF.

This chain uses TRBV28 with TRBJ2-7, with TRBD1 matching over 7 bases. This CDR3 spans 15 amino acids. Per the germline V gene, CDR1 is MDHEN and CDR2 is SYDVKM. Trimming cost V 5 bases and J 0 bases; bases outside gene matches: 7. Here the CDR3 reads CASSNRGVTSYEQYF. The CDR3 region has the DNA TGTGCCAGCAGTAACAGGGGTGTGACCTCCTACGAGCAGTACTTC.

The J gene is TRBJ1-3, the V gene TRBV19; 7 bases are a match to TRBD1. The CDR3 is made up of 15 amino acids. J lost 2 bases, V lost 5 bases, and 6 bases had no gene match. Germline V gene lookup returns CDR1 LNHDA and CDR2 SQIVND (reference sequence). The CDR3 nucleotides read TGTGCCAGTAGTCCCGACAGGGTCCCTGGAAACACCATATATTTT. This codes for CASSPDRVPGNTIYF. The whole variable domain, filled in from reference TRBV19 and TRBJ1-3, reads DGGITQSPKYLFRKEGQNVTLSCEQNLNHDAMYWYRQDPGQGLRLIYYSQIVNDFQKGDIAEGYSVSREKKESFPLTVTSAQKNPTAFYLCASSPDRVPGNTIYFGEGSWLTVV.

The chain has TRBV12-5 and TRBJ2-1, with 11 bases aligning to TRBD1. The CDR3 length is 17 residues. The trim removed 1 base at V and 7 bases at J, leaving 9 bases unmatched. The germline V gene encodes CDR1 LGHNT and CDR2 FRNRAP. This chain's CDR3 is CASGLGNPGDRGNEQFF. DNA of the CDR3: TGTGCTAGTGGTTTGGGGAATCCCGGGGACAGGGGGAATGAGCAGTTCTTC.

V gene TRBV15 combines with J gene TRBJ1-2, with a possible D match to TRBD1 (6 bases). The V gene lost 6 bases and the J gene lost 4 bases, with 12 bases spanning the gap. CDR3 length equals 13 residues. Per germline, CDR1 LNHNV and CDR2 YYDKDF (reference sequence). The CDR3 is CATRPRGSYGYTF. CDR3 coding DNA: TGTGCCACCAGACCCAGGGGTAGCTATGGCTACACCTTC.